The T cell receptor beta chain described here comes from a study of spatial heterogeneity in lung cancer. At least ten counts were recorded for this clonotype. Germline V CDR1 and CDR2: KGHDR, SFDVKD. V dropped 7 bases and J dropped 8; count of bases not matched to a gene: 13. The CDR3 totals 15 residues. MiXCR, applied by TCRdb to the 5' RACE reads, yields one record per CDR3 protein. The table shows around 24,000 distinct CDR3 sequences, with about 7% occurring only once. The time point was: sample taken at primary tumor resection. Sequencing was performed on whole RNA extracted from tumor and nontumor lung tissue, or from frozen PBMC, and the material was left unsorted.

This sequence was found in a male donor with early-stage non-small cell lung cancer. The rearrangement links TRBV24-1 to TRBJ1-5; the match to TRBD1 covers 7 bases. Sequenced here: PBMCs, sampled at surgery. CDR3 DNA sequence: TGTGCCACCAGCAAAGGCCGACAGGGCACGGAGCCCCAGCATTTT. Translated, it gives CATSKGRQGTEPQHF.